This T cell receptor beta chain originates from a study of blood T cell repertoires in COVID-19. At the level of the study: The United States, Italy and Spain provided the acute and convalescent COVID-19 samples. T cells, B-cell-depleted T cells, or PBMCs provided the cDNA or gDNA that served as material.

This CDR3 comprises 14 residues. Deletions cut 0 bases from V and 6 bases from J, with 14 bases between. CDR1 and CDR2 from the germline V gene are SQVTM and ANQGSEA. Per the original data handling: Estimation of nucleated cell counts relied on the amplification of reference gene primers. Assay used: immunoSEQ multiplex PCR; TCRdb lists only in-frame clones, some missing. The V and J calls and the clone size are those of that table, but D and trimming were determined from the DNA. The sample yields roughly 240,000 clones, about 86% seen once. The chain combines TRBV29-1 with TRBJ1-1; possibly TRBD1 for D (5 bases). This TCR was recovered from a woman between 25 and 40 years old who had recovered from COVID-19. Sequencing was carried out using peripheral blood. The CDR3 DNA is TGCAGCGTTGAAGACAGGGCCGGTTTTTCTGAAGCTTTCTTT. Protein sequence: CSVEDRAGFSEAFF.